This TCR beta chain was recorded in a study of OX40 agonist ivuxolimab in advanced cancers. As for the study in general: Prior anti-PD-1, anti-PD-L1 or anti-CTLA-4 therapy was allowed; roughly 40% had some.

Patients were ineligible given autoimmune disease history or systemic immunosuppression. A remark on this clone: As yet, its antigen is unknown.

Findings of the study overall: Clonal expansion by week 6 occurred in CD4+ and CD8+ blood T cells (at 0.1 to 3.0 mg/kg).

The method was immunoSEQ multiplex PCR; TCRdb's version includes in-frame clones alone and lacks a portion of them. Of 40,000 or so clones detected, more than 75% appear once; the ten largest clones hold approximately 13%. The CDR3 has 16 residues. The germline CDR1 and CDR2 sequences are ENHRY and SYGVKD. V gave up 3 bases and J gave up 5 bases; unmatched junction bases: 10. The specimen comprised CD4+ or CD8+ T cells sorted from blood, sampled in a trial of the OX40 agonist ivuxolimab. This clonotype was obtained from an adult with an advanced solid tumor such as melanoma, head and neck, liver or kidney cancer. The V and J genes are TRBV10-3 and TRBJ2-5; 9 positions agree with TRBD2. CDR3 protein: CAISERGSGRRETQYF. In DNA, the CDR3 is TGTGCCATCAGTGAACGGGGGAGCGGGAGGAGGGAGACCCAGTACTTC.